The 24 T cell receptor beta chains reported below all come from one sample, sequenced in a study of CD8 T cells in ankylosing spondylitis. TCRdb re-called the 5' RACE reads through MiXCR, storing one row per CDR3 protein. The sample holds about 36,000 distinct CDR3 sequences, approximately 11% seen once. The material sequenced was synovial fluid, either unsorted or a sorted T cell fraction (not recorded which). These receptors all come from a male donor with ankylosing spondylitis.

This clonotype was detected a few times. The chain uses TRBV5-1 and TRBJ1-5; weak D call: TRBD1 (5 bases). The CDR3 covers 14 residues. V was cut by 0 bases and J by 7 bases, with 11 bases left in between. CDR1 is SGHRS, CDR2 YFSETQ, per germline. The CDR3 is CASSLGGTEQPQHF. CDR3 nucleotide sequence: TGCGCCAGCAGCTTGGGCGGGACGGAACAGCCCCAGCATTTT.

This clonotype was detected a few times. The chain recombines TRBV6-4 with TRBJ2-1; TRBD2 agrees at 10 bases. The trim removed 0 bases at V and 7 bases at J, leaving 3 bases unmatched. This CDR3 comprises 15 residues. Germline CDR1 is MRHNA and CDR2 is SNTAGT. This chain's CDR3 is CASSDSTSGHNEQFF. CDR3 sequence (DNA): TGTGCCAGCAGTGACTCGACTAGCGGGCATAATGAGCAGTTCTTC.

This clonotype was observed a handful of times. The J gene is TRBJ1-2, the V gene TRBV5-1, with a tentative D call TRBD1 (6 bases). Germline CDR1 is SGHRS and CDR2 is YFSETQ. Trimming cost V 5 bases and J 4 bases, with 9 bases left between them. The CDR3 covers 12 residues. Here the CDR3 DNA reads TGCGCCAGCAGACAGGACAGCTATGGCTACACCTTC. Its translation: CASRQDSYGYTF.

The chain carries TRBV28 and TRBJ1-5; D is unclear. CDR1 and CDR2 (germline): MDHEN, SYDVKM. This CDR3 is 16 amino acids long. V lost 6 bases and J 0 bases, leaving 15 bases between the germline ends. DNA of the CDR3: TGTGCCAGCAGCGACCACCAGGCGTATAGCAATCAGCCCCAGCATTTT. Translated, it gives CASSDHQAYSNQPQHF. Looking up the rest from reference TRBV28 and TRBJ1-5 gives the full variable domain: DVKVTQSSRYLVKRTGEKVFLECVQDMDHENMFWYRQDPGLGLRLIYFSYDVKMKEKGDIPEGYSVSREKKERFSLILESASTNQTSMYLCASSDHQAYSNQPQHFGDGTRLSIL.

This clonotype was detected many times. This rearrangement joins TRBV5-6 to TRBJ2-1; D is perhaps TRBD2 (6 bases). From germline, CDR1 is SGHDT and CDR2 YYEEEE. This CDR3 spans 15 amino acids. V lost 2 bases and J 5 bases, leaving 14 bases between the germline ends. This CDR3 is CASSFWRENHNEQFF. For the CDR3, the DNA is TGTGCCAGCAGCTTTTGGAGGGAAAACCACAATGAGCAGTTCTTC. The complete variable domain, with remaining parts taken from reference TRBV5-6 and TRBJ2-1, reads DAGVTQSPTHLIKTRGQQVTLRCSPKSGHDTVSWYQQALGQGPQFIFQYYEEEERQRGNFPDRFSGHQFPNYSSELNVNALLLGDSALYLCASSFWRENHNEQFFGPGTRLTVL.

V gene TRBV20-1 combines with J gene TRBJ2-1; D not resolved. The CDR3 covers 13 residues. V gave up 5 bases and J gave up 5 bases, with 13 bases separating them. The germline V gene has CDR1 DFQATT and CDR2 SNEGSKA (reference sequence). The CDR3, as DNA: TGCAGTGCTCCCTTGTCGCCCCACAATGAGCAGTTCTTC. This translates into CSAPLSPHNEQFF.

The table lists this clonotype with a few counts. V is TRBV24-1 and J is TRBJ1-5; 7 bases line up with TRBD1. Germline V CDR1 and CDR2: KGHDR, SFDVKD. V trimming: 7 bases; J trimming: 6 bases; junction bases outside the gene matches: 5. This CDR3 is 13 amino acids long. As DNA, the CDR3 is TGTGCCACCAGCGGACAGGCTCTTCAGCCCCAGCATTTT. Translated: CATSGQALQPQHF.

This clonotype was recorded at least ten times. The chain carries TRBV7-9 and TRBJ2-3; 7 bases line up with TRBD1. This CDR3 contains 14 residues. V shed 1 base and J 6 bases; nucleotides not matched to a gene: 4. CDR1 is SEHNR and CDR2 is FQNEAQ in the germline V gene (reference sequence). The CDR3 bases are TGTGCCAGCAGCTTAGGTGGCAGGGGGGATACGCAGTATTTT. This sequence encodes CASSLGGRGDTQYF.

This clonotype turned up a few times. This rearrangement joins TRBV7-9 to TRBJ2-7, with D hard to call. This CDR3 has 13 residues. V lost 4 bases to trimming and J lost 1 base, with 8 bases between them. Germline CDR1 is SEHNR and CDR2 is FQNEAQ (reference sequence). For the CDR3, the DNA is TGTGCCAGCAGCTCTCACAAGTCCTACGAGCAGTACTTC. This encodes CASSSHKSYEQYF.

This clonotype was seen a few times. This chain joins TRBV15 and TRBJ2-7, with D possibly being TRBD1 (5 bases). CDR1 is LNHNV and CDR2 is YYDKDF in the germline V gene (reference sequence). V shed 3 bases and J shed 3 bases, with 9 bases lying between them. The CDR3 totals 13 residues. The CDR3 reads CATSSGRDYEQYF. The CDR3 DNA reads TGTGCCACCAGCAGCGGCAGGGACTACGAGCAGTACTTC.

This clonotype was counted many times. The rearrangement joins TRBV5-5 to TRBJ1-2; D gene uncertain. This CDR3 region has 15 residues. The germline CDR1 and CDR2 sequences are SGHKS and YYEKEE (reference sequence). Trimming left V 3 bases short and J 3 bases short, with 15 bases between. The CDR3: CASSSQMEGYYGYTF. The CDR3 nucleotides read TGTGCCAGCAGCTCCCAGATGGAGGGCTACTATGGCTACACCTTC.

This clonotype was found many times. CDR3 sequence reads: CSARASGVRYGYTF. CDR3 in DNA: TGCAGTGCTAGAGCATCCGGCGTACGGTATGGCTACACCTTC. The chain recombines TRBV20-1 with TRBJ1-2, with unresolved D. The CDR3 has 14 amino acids. Germline loops: CDR1 DFQATT, CDR2 SNEGSKA (reference sequence). V dropped 1 base and J dropped 5 bases, with 14 bases sitting between them.

By its share, this clonotype is medium-sized. The gene calls are TRBV14 and TRBJ1-1, with 12 bases identical to TRBD1. This CDR3 contains 15 residues. Germline V CDR1 and CDR2: SGHDN, FVKESK. V was clipped by 4 bases and J by 4 bases; unmatched bases: 4. The CDR3 nucleotides are TGTGCCAGCAGCCCAGGGACAGGGGGCACCACTGAAGCTTTCTTT. Its translation is CASSPGTGGTTEAFF.

The sample holds many counts of this clonotype. The gene calls are TRBV14 and TRBJ1-3; the D is unclear. Trimming stripped 5 bases from V and 0 bases from J, with 5 bases between. The V gene's germline CDR1 is SGHDN and CDR2 FVKESK. The CDR3 has 13 amino acids. The CDR3 region is CASSSFSGNTIYF. Written as DNA, the CDR3 is TGTGCCAGCAGCTCCTTCTCTGGAAACACCATATATTTT.

This clonotype was detected many times. The chain combines TRBV11-3 with TRBJ1-1; no clear D gene. The CDR3 length is 13 residues. Germline-derived CDR1 and CDR2 are SGHNT and YENEEA. The V end lost 8 bases, the J end lost 5 bases, and 15 bases lay between the germline ends. The CDR3 reads CASRLTAGTEAFF. DNA of the CDR3: TGTGCCAGCCGACTAACGGCGGGGACTGAAGCTTTCTTT.

The chain has TRBV13 and TRBJ2-3; the D gene is possibly TRBD2 (5 bases). The CDR3 sequence is 14 residues long. Deletions cut 0 bases from V and 2 bases from J, with 6 bases between. The germline gives CDR1 PRHDT, CDR2 FYEKMQ (reference sequence). CDR3 loop: CASSLGLATDTQYF. DNA for the CDR3: TGTGCCAGCAGCTTAGGTCTAGCCACAGATACGCAGTATTTT.

CDR3 nucleotides: TGTGCCAGCAGCTTATTTGCAACCGAGACCCAGTACTTC. Residues: CASSLFATETQYF. This chain links TRBV7-9 with TRBJ2-5; D is ambiguous. V was pared by 2 bases and J by 5 bases, with 9 bases between. Germline CDR1 is SEHNR and CDR2 is FQNEAQ (reference sequence). The CDR3 consists of 13 residues.

V gene TRBV6-6 combines with J gene TRBJ2-4; D is perhaps TRBD2 (6 bases). The germline CDR1 and CDR2 sequences are MNHNY and SVGAGI (reference sequence). The CDR3 covers 11 residues. V shed 6 bases and J shed 15 bases, with 15 bases lying between them. CDR3 sequence reads: CASSEERALYF. The DNA of the CDR3 is TGTGCCAGCAGCGAAGAGCGGGCGCTGTACTTC.

This clonotype was found a few times. The chain uses TRBV6-5 and TRBJ2-1; TRBD2 matches at 10 bases. CDR3 size: 17 residues. V gave up 0 bases and J gave up 5 bases; unmatched junction bases: 7. Germline V gene data show CDR1 as MNHEY and CDR2 as SVGAGI. The CDR3 coding sequence is TGTGCCAGCAGTTACTCCACACTAGCGGGAAAAGACAATGAGCAGTTCTTC. Translation gives CASSYSTLAGKDNEQFF.

The chain combines TRBV6-5 with TRBJ1-1; D possibly corresponds to TRBD1 (5 bases). The V and J ends lost 6 bases and 2 bases respectively, with 7 bases between them. Looked up from germline, CDR1 is MNHEY and CDR2 is SVGAGI. The CDR3 runs to 12 residues. The CDR3 DNA reads as TGTGCCAGCAGGGGGGGTAACACTGAAGCTTTCTTT. Translating it yields CASRGGNTEAFF.

The sample holds a few counts of this clonotype. The chain has TRBV5-4 and TRBJ2-2; TRBD2 aligns across 9 bases. V was pared by 0 bases and J by 8 bases, with 8 bases of the junction left unmatched. Germline V lookup: CDR1 SGHNT, CDR2 YYREEE (reference sequence). This CDR3 is built from 16 residues. CDR3 sequence: CASSLGPGLAYGELFF. CDR3 bases: TGTGCCAGCAGCTTGGGACCGGGACTAGCCTATGGGGAGCTGTTTTTT.

This clonotype has a count of ten or more. V and J are TRBV28 and TRBJ2-3, with no clear D. The V end was cut by 4 bases, the J end by 8 bases, with 10 bases between. The CDR3 is 12 amino acids. From germline, CDR1 is MDHEN and CDR2 SYDVKM. The CDR3 spells CASSSPGLTQYF. Written as DNA, the CDR3 is TGTGCCAGCAGTTCCCCGGGCCTTACGCAGTATTTT.

Many counts were recorded for this clonotype. The chain is built from TRBV28 and TRBJ2-1; TRBD1 matches 7 bases. With V trimmed by 2 bases and J by 7 bases, 2 bases remained unmatched. The CDR3 sequence is 13 residues long. Germline V gene sequence: CDR1 MDHEN, CDR2 SYDVKM. For the CDR3, the DNA is TGTGCCAGCAGTTTAGGGACAGTGAATGAGCAGTTCTTC. The encoded protein is CASSLGTVNEQFF.

This clonotype has more than one count but fewer than ten. The rearrangement joins TRBV7-3 to TRBJ2-7; possibly TRBD2 for D (5 bases). V was shortened by 5 bases and J by 5 bases, with 13 bases between the two germline ends. The germline CDR1 and CDR2 sequences are SGHTA and FQGTGA. The CDR3 is 13 residues long. The CDR3 DNA sequence: TGTGCCAGCAGCCTACTACGAGGGAACGAGCAGTACTTC. As protein: CASSLLRGNEQYF.